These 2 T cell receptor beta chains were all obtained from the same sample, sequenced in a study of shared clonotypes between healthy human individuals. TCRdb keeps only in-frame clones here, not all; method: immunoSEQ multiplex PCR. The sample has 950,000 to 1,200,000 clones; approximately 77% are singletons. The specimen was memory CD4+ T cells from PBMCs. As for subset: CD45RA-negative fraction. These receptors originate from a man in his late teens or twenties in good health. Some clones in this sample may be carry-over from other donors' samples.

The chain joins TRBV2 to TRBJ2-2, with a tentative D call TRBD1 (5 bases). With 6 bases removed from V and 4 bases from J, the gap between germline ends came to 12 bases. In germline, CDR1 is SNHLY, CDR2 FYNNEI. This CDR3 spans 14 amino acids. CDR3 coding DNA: TGTGCCAGCAGGGGGCAGGCTCGCACCGGGGAGCTGTTTTTT. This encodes CASRGQARTGELFF. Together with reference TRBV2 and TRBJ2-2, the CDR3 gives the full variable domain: EPEVTQTPSHQVTQMGQEVILRCVPISNHLYFYWYRQILGQKVEFLVSFYNNEISEKSEIFDDQFSVERPDGSNFTLKIRSTKLEDSAMYFCASRGQARTGELFFGEGSRLTVL.

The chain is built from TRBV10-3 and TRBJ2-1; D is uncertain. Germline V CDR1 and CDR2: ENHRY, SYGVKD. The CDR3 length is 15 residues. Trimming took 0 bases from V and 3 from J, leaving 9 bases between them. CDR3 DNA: TGTGCCATCAGTGAGTCTGGGCACAACTACAATGAGCAGTTCTTC. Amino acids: CAISESGHNYNEQFF.